These 10 T cell receptor beta chains were sequenced from one sample in a study of beta chain features in type 1 diabetes. Findings and caveats of the study: There was a moderate but significant shortening of TCRB CDR3s in all four CD4+ subsets of Type 1 diabetes patients.

Since all of the isolated RNA was reverse transcribed, expressed TCRB transcripts were what got sequenced. Generated by immunoSEQ multiplex PCR, the TCRdb table keeps only in-frame clones and is missing some. The table records some 660,000 clones, over 11% of them present only once. Antigens of these TCRs are unknown. The sample comprised naive CD4+ T cells from blood. The receptors originated from a man younger than 35 with type 1 diabetes.

The sample holds a few counts of this clone. The chain couples TRBV10-3 to TRBJ2-7, with D possibly being TRBD2 (6 bases). Germline values: CDR1 ENHRY, CDR2 SYGVKD. The CDR3 has 18 residues. Trimming left V 3 bases short and J 3 bases short, with 24 bases between. CDR3 nucleotide sequence: TGTGCCATCAGTGAAGCTGGCTCGGGGCTAGCGCGAGTCTACGAGCAGTACTTC. It specifies CAISEAGSGLARVYEQYF.

This clone was seen a handful of times. The gene calls are TRBV7-9 and TRBJ1-1, with no clear D. CDR3 size: 13 residues. Trimming took off 0 bases at V and 7 bases at J, with 9 bases between the two ends. CDR1 and CDR2 (germline): SEHNR, FQNEAQ (reference sequence). The CDR3 is CASSLAGAYEAFF. For the CDR3, the DNA is TGTGCCAGCAGCTTAGCGGGTGCGTATGAAGCTTTCTTT. Based on the CDR3 plus reference TRBV7-9 and TRBJ1-1, the full variable domain is DTGVSQNPRHKITKRGQNVTFRCDPISEHNRLYWYRQTLGQGPEFLTYFQNEAQLEKSRLLSDRFSAERPKGSFSTLEIQRTEQGDSAMYLCASSLAGAYEAFFGQGTRLTVV.

This chain joins TRBV29-1 and TRBJ2-7; tentatively, D is TRBD2 (5 bases). The CDR3 consists of 13 residues. V was cut by 4 bases and J by 3 bases, with 13 bases left in between. Germline CDR1 SQVTM, CDR2 ANQGSEA. CDR3 DNA: TGCAGCGTTGGGGCACTAGATTACTACGAGCAGTACTTC. It yields the protein CSVGALDYYEQYF.

The J gene is TRBJ2-1, the V gene TRBV7-2; D is uncertain. Between the trimmed V and J ends, which lost 3 bases and 9 bases, there was a span of 15 bases. The CDR3 has 14 residues. Germline CDR1 is SGHTA and CDR2 is FQGNSA. DNA for the CDR3: TGTGCCAGCAGCTTTCTAGTCTCTATTGGTGAGCAGTTCTTC. Translating it yields CASSFLVSIGEQFF.

The chain joins TRBV11-2 to TRBJ2-7; D unresolved. Per germline, CDR1 SGHAT and CDR2 FQNNGV. Trimming took 1 base from V and 8 from J, leaving 6 bases between them. The CDR3 runs to 11 residues. The CDR3 here is CASSLAIQQYF. For the CDR3, the DNA is TGTGCCAGCAGCTTAGCCATACAGCAGTACTTC.

This chain links TRBV6-1 with TRBJ1-6; D is unresolved. This CDR3 has 13 residues. CDR1 is MNHNS, CDR2 SASEGT, per germline. Trimming left V 1 base short and J 8 bases short, with 6 bases between. In DNA form, the CDR3 reads TGTGCCAGCAGTGAAGGGGAGGATTCACCCCTCCACTTT. Its translation is CASSEGEDSPLHF.

V gene TRBV9 combines with J gene TRBJ2-5; D is possibly TRBD2 (6 bases). The length of the CDR3 is 15 residues. The germline gives CDR1 SGDLS, CDR2 YYNGEE. Trimming took off 0 bases at V and 2 bases at J, with 11 bases between the two ends. The CDR3 spells CASSVESRGQETQYF. For the CDR3, the DNA is TGTGCCAGCAGCGTAGAAAGTCGGGGGCAAGAGACCCAGTACTTC.

With regard to this clone: The sample carries other DNA sequences with the same CDR3. J is TRBJ2-2 and V is TRBV2; no clear D gene. Germline V gene data show CDR1 as SNHLY and CDR2 as FYNNEI. The V end lost 4 bases, the J end lost 5 bases, and 2 bases lay between the germline ends. The CDR3 contains 11 residues. The CDR3 sequence is CASSVTGELFF. The CDR3 DNA sequence: TGTGCCAGCAGTGTTACCGGGGAGCTGTTTTTT.

This chain links TRBV30 with TRBJ2-3; 11 nucleotides align to TRBD2. Germline V lookup: CDR1 GTSNPN, CDR2 SVGIG (reference sequence). The CDR3 runs 16 residues. With V trimmed by 3 bases and J by 3 bases, 8 bases remained unmatched. The CDR3 here is CAWRDTSGRETDTQYF. The DNA of the CDR3 is TGTGCCTGGAGAGATACTAGCGGGAGAGAAACAGATACGCAGTATTTT.

This clone was seen a few times. V gene TRBV7-9 combines with J gene TRBJ1-2, with TRBD1 identical over 10 bases. There are 16 residues in the CDR3. V lost 3 bases and J lost 6; bases outside the gene matches: 10. CDR1 SEHNR and CDR2 FQNEAQ come from the germline V gene (reference sequence). CDR3 bases: TGTGCCAGCAGCTTCACAAGGACAGGGGGTTCGGATGGCTACACCTTC. This sequence encodes CASSFTRTGGSDGYTF.